This T cell receptor beta chain derives from a study of T cell repertoires in cytomegalovirus infection. Many counts were recorded for this clonotype. What it recognizes is unknown. TCRdb reprocessed the reads via MiXCR and lists one record per CDR3 protein. Here the sample spans around 110,000 distinct CDR3 sequences, around a tenth being singletons. This CDR3 comprises 14 residues. Germline loops: CDR1 SGHVS, CDR2 FQNEAQ. V shed 3 bases and J shed 7 bases, with 12 bases lying between them. The gene calls are TRBV7-8 and TRBJ1-4, with a weak D call TRBD1 (5 bases). Sequenced material: PBMCs, sequenced either directly or after in vitro stimulation (not recorded which). This TCR came from a human donor in good health (CMV status not recorded). Some clones in this sample may be carry-over from other donors' samples. This CDR3 is CASSLTDKGEKLFF. In DNA form, the CDR3 reads TGTGCCAGCAGCTTGACAGATAAGGGTGAAAAACTGTTTTTT.